This T cell receptor (beta chain) stems from a study of monozygotic twins with inflammatory bowel disease. TCRdb re-called the 5' RACE reads; every CDR3 protein appears as one record, without DNA. This repertoire includes 200,000 to 250,000 distinct CDR3 sequences. Every donor provided one blood sample measuring less than 3 ml. This CDR3 contains 13 residues. The germline V gene encodes CDR1 DFQATT and CDR2 SNEGSKA (reference sequence). This rearrangement joins TRBV20-1 to TRBJ1-4; TCRdb outputs TRBD1, but without DNA this stays unchecked. The specimen sequenced was blood. The receptor was isolated from a human donor with ulcerative colitis or Crohn's disease, or a healthy co-twin of an affected twin (not recorded which). CDR3 residues: CSAGPMGDEKLFF.